This passage covers 21 T cell receptor beta chains from one sample sequenced in a study of T cells after yellow fever vaccination. TCRdb independently ran MiXCR on the 5' RACE reads; one entry per CDR3 protein. The table records some 500,000 distinct CDR3 sequences, roughly 14% of them present only once. This specimen was PBMCs, taken on the day of the yellow fever booster vaccination. These TCRs come from a man aged 25 to 40 who received the YFV17D yellow fever vaccine.

This clonotype was detected a few times. The rearrangement joins TRBV6-5 to TRBJ1-4, with D unresolved. The V and J ends lost 9 bases and 3 bases respectively, with 8 bases between them. From germline, CDR1 is MNHEY and CDR2 SVGAGI. CDR3 length equals 12 residues. The CDR3 sequence: CASRGPNEKLFF. DNA of the CDR3: TGTGCCAGTAGAGGTCCTAATGAAAAACTGTTTTTT.

This clonotype was observed a few times. The V call is TRBV6-2 or TRBV6-3, the J call TRBJ2-7; D gene unclear. Deletions cut 8 bases from V and 3 bases from J, with 11 bases between. This CDR3 is 12 amino acids long. CDR1 MNHEY and CDR2 SVGEGT come from the germline V gene. CDR3 in amino acids: CASAQWGYEQYF. The CDR3, as DNA: TGTGCCAGCGCCCAGTGGGGCTACGAGCAGTACTTC.

This clonotype was counted a few times. V and J are TRBV28 and TRBJ2-1, with a weak D call TRBD2 (7 bases). V dropped 7 bases and J dropped 0 bases, with 13 bases sitting between them. This CDR3 is 15 amino acids long. Germline V CDR1 and CDR2: MDHEN, SYDVKM. The CDR3 nucleotides are TGTGCCAGCATAGGGGGGAGGGCCTCCTACAATGAGCAGTTCTTC. It translates to CASIGGRASYNEQFF.

V is TRBV7-2 and J is TRBJ2-3, with D possibly called TRBD1 or TRBD2 (6 bases each). The germline V gene has CDR1 SGHTA and CDR2 FQGNSA. The ends were cut back, 5 bases at V and 8 bases at J, with 23 bases in the middle. CDR3 length: 16 residues. The CDR3 reads CASSDRRGPSWGTQYF. The CDR3 nucleotides are TGTGCCAGCAGCGACAGGCGGGGCCCCTCGTGGGGTACGCAGTATTTT.

This clonotype has more than one count but fewer than ten. The V and J genes are TRBV28 and TRBJ1-5, with D hard to call. Germline V gives CDR1 MDHEN, CDR2 SYDVKM. The germline V and J ends were trimmed by 11 bases and 7 bases, with 9 bases remaining between them. This CDR3 is 10 amino acids long. DNA of the CDR3: TGTGCCCCCGGGAACCAGCCCCAGCATTTT. The encoded protein is CAPGNQPQHF.

This clonotype was observed many times. This chain's CDR3 is CASSPPRRTYQETQYF. The CDR3 nucleotides are TGTGCCAGCTCACCACCGCGCAGGACGTACCAAGAGACCCAGTACTTC. The chain has TRBV18 and TRBJ2-5; no clear D gene. CDR3 length equals 16 residues. Germline-derived CDR1 and CDR2 are KGHSH and LQKENI. The V gene lost 0 bases and the J gene lost 0 bases, with 11 bases spanning the gap.

This chain uses TRBV4-2 with TRBJ2-1, with 9 bases lining up with TRBD2. Germline V gene sequence: CDR1 LGHNA, CDR2 YNFKEQ. V lost 5 bases, J lost 8 bases, and 13 bases stayed unmatched. The CDR3 is 16 residues long. CDR3 nucleotide sequence: TGTGCCAGCAGCACCGTGCGCGGGAGGGCCTCCTATGAGCAGTTCTTC. It encodes CASSTVRGRASYEQFF.

The table lists this clonotype with many counts. This sequence joins TRBV14 and TRBJ1-6; 7 nucleotides line up with TRBD1. The J segment lost 7 bases and the V segment lost 1 base, leaving 1 base of the junction unmatched. Germline CDR1 reads SGHDN; CDR2 reads FVKESK. The CDR3 covers 14 residues. The CDR3 bases are TGTGCCAGCAGCCAAGTGACAGGGAATTCACCCCTCCACTTT. This codes for CASSQVTGNSPLHF.

The chain couples TRBV6-1 to TRBJ2-1, with 9 bases that match TRBD1. CDR1 MNHNS and CDR2 SASEGT come from the germline V gene. The length of the CDR3 is 15 residues. V shed 7 bases, J shed 4 bases, and the junction held 8 bases outside the gene matches. CDR3 protein: CASTSTGGLYNEQFF. The CDR3 bases are TGTGCCAGCACCAGTACAGGGGGCCTGTACAATGAGCAGTTCTTC.

This clonotype was seen a handful of times. This chain joins TRBV20-1 and TRBJ2-7, with TRBD2 matching 8 bases. The V gene's germline CDR1 is DFQATT and CDR2 SNEGSKA (reference sequence). The V and J ends lost 5 bases and 6 bases, in that order; junction bases with no gene match: 9. The CDR3 has 13 amino acids. The CDR3 reads CSAHNGGRSEQYF. In DNA form, the CDR3 reads TGCAGTGCTCACAACGGCGGGAGGTCCGAGCAGTACTTC.

This clonotype has more than one count but fewer than ten. The chain employs TRBV7-2 and TRBJ2-7; 7 nucleotides align to TRBD2. The CDR3 runs 12 residues. The germline V gene has CDR1 SGHTA and CDR2 FQGNSA. Trimming took 3 bases from V and 6 from J; bases not matched to a gene: 2. CDR3 amino acids: CASSFRLAEQYF. The CDR3 DNA is TGTGCCAGCAGCTTTCGACTAGCCGAGCAGTACTTC.

The chain joins TRBV7-2 to TRBJ2-1; the D is unclear. The V end was cut by 4 bases, the J end by 5 bases, with 9 bases between. The CDR3 has 13 residues. Looked up from germline, CDR1 is SGHTA and CDR2 is FQGNSA. The DNA of the CDR3 is TGTGCCAGCAGCTCCCTGTGGGACAATGAGCAGTTCTTC. Its protein is CASSSLWDNEQFF.

This clonotype showed up many times. This chain connects TRBV12-3 or TRBV12-4 to TRBJ2-6; TRBD1 agrees at 10 bases. The CDR3 extends over 17 amino acids. Trimming cost V 7 bases and J 0 bases; bases outside gene matches: 6. DNA for the CDR3: TGTGCCAGCACTAAAGGGACAGGGGTCTCTGGGGCCAACGTCCTGACTTTC. It yields the protein CASTKGTGVSGANVLTF.

CDR3 amino acids: CSAPNPVGGGYAEAFF. DNA of the CDR3: TGCAGTGCTCCTAACCCGGTAGGGGGGGGTTACGCTGAAGCTTTCTTT. V is TRBV20-1 and J is TRBJ1-1; tentatively, D is TRBD1 (6 bases). Germline-derived CDR1 and CDR2 are DFQATT and SNEGSKA (reference sequence). The length of the CDR3 is 16 residues. Trimming took off 5 bases at V and 6 bases at J, with 25 bases between the two ends.

This clonotype was recorded many times. The V call is TRBV7-2, the J call TRBJ2-7, with D possibly being TRBD2 (6 bases). The V gene lost 4 bases and the J gene lost 9 bases, with 22 bases spanning the gap. Germline lookup yields CDR1 SGHTA and CDR2 FQGNSA. The CDR3 has 15 residues. The CDR3 loop reads CASSSSRDGSRLQYF. CDR3 in DNA: TGTGCCAGCAGCTCCTCCCGGGACGGGAGCCGGTTGCAGTACTTC.

CDR3 loop: CASSNKGNRLQETQYF. DNA of the CDR3: TGTGCCAGCAGCAATAAGGGCAATAGGTTACAAGAGACCCAGTACTTC. J is TRBJ2-5 and V is TRBV27; D unclear. The V end lost 6 bases, the J end lost 2 bases, and 19 bases lay between the germline ends. Germline CDR1 and CDR2: MNHEY and SMNVEV (reference sequence). The CDR3 has 16 amino acids.

This rearrangement joins TRBV14 to TRBJ2-1; D is undetermined. The CDR3 runs 12 residues. From germline, CDR1 is SGHDN and CDR2 FVKESK. V lost 4 bases, J lost 9 bases, and 10 bases lay in between. For the CDR3, the DNA is TGTGCCAGCAGCCCTTATGGGGTTGAGCAGTTCTTC. It is translated as CASSPYGVEQFF. Full variable domain (remainder filled in from reference TRBV14 and TRBJ2-1): EAGVTQFPSHSVIEKGQTVTLRCDPISGHDNLYWYRRVMGKEIKFLLHFVKESKQDESGMPNNRFLAERTGGTYSTLKVQPAELEDSGVYFCASSPYGVEQFFGPGTRLTVL.

This clonotype came up a few times. The V call is TRBV19, the J call TRBJ1-2, with 7 bases aligning to TRBD1. The V and J ends lost 10 bases and 2 bases, in that order; junction bases with no gene match: 4. Germline V gene sequence: CDR1 LNHDA, CDR2 SQIVND (reference sequence). CDR3 length equals 12 residues. CDR3 DNA: TGTGCCACCACACAGGGGAACTATGGCTACACCTTC. Encoded protein: CATTQGNYGYTF. Looking up the rest from reference TRBV19 and TRBJ1-2 gives the full variable domain: DGGITQSPKYLFRKEGQNVTLSCEQNLNHDAMYWYRQDPGQGLRLIYYSQIVNDFQKGDIAEGYSVSREKKESFPLTVTSAQKNPTAFYLCATTQGNYGYTFGSGTRLTVV.

The chain couples TRBV12-3 or TRBV12-4 to TRBJ1-2, with D maybe TRBD1 (5 bases). V was shortened by 4 bases and J by 6 bases, with 12 bases between the two germline ends. The CDR3 spans 13 residues. As DNA, the CDR3 is TGTGCCAGCAGTTGGTCAGGGTCTGATGGCTACACCTTC. It is translated as CASSWSGSDGYTF.

The rearrangement joins TRBV7-6 to TRBJ2-1, with D hard to call. Germline V gene lookup returns CDR1 SGHVS and CDR2 FNYEAQ. The CDR3 loop spans 11 amino acids. The germline V and J ends were trimmed by 0 bases and 8 bases, with 2 bases remaining between them. This CDR3 reads CASSLAHEQFF. The CDR3 DNA reads TGTGCCAGCAGCTTAGCGCATGAGCAGTTCTTC.

The gene calls are TRBV9 and TRBJ2-7; the D is unclear. Germline CDR1 reads SGDLS; CDR2 reads YYNGEE. The length of the CDR3 is 13 residues. V was clipped by 2 bases and J by 6 bases, with 12 bases between them. The CDR3 reads CASSVKVIGEQYF. CDR3 in DNA: TGTGCCAGCAGCGTCAAGGTGATCGGCGAGCAGTACTTC.